Shown below are 7 T cell receptor beta chains from a single sample sequenced in a study of blood T cells in healthy people across ages. Primed by a sample-barcoded 5' primer and a J-beta primer mix, a second PCR proceeded for about 7 to 11 cycles. TCRdb re-analysed the 5' RACE reads in MiXCR, keeping a single row per CDR3 protein. The sample has under 800,000 distinct CDR3 sequences; over 20% are singletons. Sequencing was done on a sample of blood. The source of these receptors is a man aged 70-80 years in good health.

This clonotype was counted only a few times. The chain recombines TRBV29-1 with TRBJ1-1; D call uncertain. Between the trimmed V and J ends, which lost 7 bases and 0 bases, there was a span of 9 bases. The germline CDR1 and CDR2 sequences are SQVTM and ANQGSEA. This CDR3 has 12 amino acids. The CDR3 sequence is CSGYRLNTEAFF. CDR3 DNA sequence: TGCAGCGGGTACCGACTGAACACTGAAGCTTTCTTT.

In its sample, this clonotype was seen a few times. Mismatch with germline at one junction end may stem from a read error. This chain connects TRBV29-1 to TRBJ2-3, with 8 bases identical to TRBD1. The CDR3 sequence is 12 residues long. In germline, CDR1 is SQVTM, CDR2 ANQGSEA. The CDR3 bases are TGCAGCGTTGAACAGGGGGCAGATACGCAGTGTTTT. Its translation is CSVEQGADTQCF.

J is TRBJ2-2 and V is TRBV11-3, with D uncertain. The germline V gene encodes CDR1 SGHNT and CDR2 YENEEA. V lost 5 bases, J lost 5 bases, and 12 bases lay in between. The CDR3 totals 14 residues. CDR3 DNA sequence: TGTGCCAGCAGCCCGGGCACGGGTACCGGGGAGCTGTTTTTT. Residues: CASSPGTGTGELFF.

The table lists this clonotype with a count of one. A read error may be the cause here, since a much bigger clone is one base away. The J gene is TRBJ2-5, the V gene TRBV19; D not resolved. CDR1 and CDR2 from the germline V gene are LNHDA and SQIVND (reference sequence). The CDR3 consists of 13 residues. Trimming took 9 bases from V and 5 from J, leaving 16 bases between them. The CDR3 reads CARRPRRMETQYF. In nucleotides, the CDR3 is TGTGCCAGACGACCAAGGCGGATGGAGACCCAGTACTTC.

The chain couples TRBV2 to TRBJ2-7; D possibly uses TRBD1 or TRBD2 (5 bases each). Deletions cut 3 bases from V and 3 bases from J, with 15 bases between. The CDR3 contains 15 residues. Germline V CDR1 and CDR2: SNHLY, FYNNEI. CDR3 protein: CASSDFQRGYYEQYF. Written as DNA, the CDR3 is TGTGCCAGCAGTGATTTTCAGAGGGGCTACTACGAGCAGTACTTC.

The CDR3 DNA follows: TGTGCCAGCAGTTACATCGAGGGAGGCTACGAGCAGTACTTC. The encoded protein is CASSYIEGGYEQYF. This chain links TRBV6-6 with TRBJ2-7, with D perhaps matching TRBD2 (6 bases). The CDR3 has 14 amino acids. V lost 2 bases to trimming and J lost 3 bases, with 11 bases between them. Germline V gives CDR1 MNHNY, CDR2 SVGAGI (reference sequence).

This chain connects TRBV28 to TRBJ1-6; TRBD1 might be the D (5 bases). V was pared by 2 bases and J by 10 bases, with 9 bases between. Germline V CDR1 and CDR2: MDHEN, SYDVKM. The CDR3 totals 13 residues. This CDR3 reads CASSLPGLSPLHF. The CDR3 region has the DNA TGTGCCAGCAGTTTACCAGGGCTCTCACCCCTCCACTTT.